This T cell receptor (beta chain) is from a study of T cells after yellow fever vaccination. This clonotype has a handful of counts. Antigen: not known. TCRdb itself ran the 5' RACE reads through MiXCR, one entry per CDR3 protein. The sample shows roughly 250,000 distinct CDR3 sequences, around 13% of them seen only once. The CDR3 totals 14 residues. Between the trimmed V and J ends, which lost 6 bases and 4 bases, there was a span of 18 bases. Germline V gene sequence: CDR1 DFQATT, CDR2 SNEGSKA (reference sequence). General study points: The booster response re-showed most primary clones: around 96% CD4, more than 70% CD8. Repertoires sorted by FACS could include abundant clonotypes that are contaminants from the bulk population. The study found a weaker secondary response that peaked faster, day 5 versus 15.

The input for sequencing was CD4+ T cells sorted from PBMCs, taken 45 days after the yellow fever booster vaccination. The origin of this receptor is a man aged 25-45 years who received the YFV17D yellow fever vaccine. The V and J genes are TRBV20-1 and TRBJ2-5; TRBD2 is a possible D gene (5 bases). The CDR3 region is CSASPGSGGETQYF. The CDR3 nucleotides read TGCAGTGCCAGTCCGGGGTCGGGCGGAGAGACCCAGTACTTC.